These 17 T cell receptor beta chains came from one sample sequenced in a study of blood T cells in healthy people across ages. The authors ran a second PCR of about 6 to 12 cycles using a sample-barcoded 5' primer and a J-beta primer mix. TCRdb reprocessed the 5' RACE reads via MiXCR and lists one record per CDR3 protein. The sample lists around 1.1 million distinct CDR3 sequences; under 40% were seen once. The sequencing sample was made of blood. These receptors came from a man aged 18 to 30 in good health.

At least ten counts were recorded for this clonotype. This chain connects TRBV12-3 or TRBV12-4 to TRBJ1-2; D uncertain. Trimming took 0 bases from V and 5 from J, leaving 7 bases between them. The CDR3 contains 13 residues. The CDR3 DNA is TGTGCCAGCAGTTTAGCGCCGGGTTATGGCTACACCTTC. Protein sequence: CASSLAPGYGYTF.

The V and J genes are TRBV10-3 and TRBJ2-3; tentative D call: TRBD2 (7 bases). CDR3 length: 16 amino acids. V was trimmed by 4 bases and J by 4 bases, leaving 18 bases between them. Germline V gene lookup returns CDR1 ENHRY and CDR2 SYGVKD. CDR3 coding DNA: TGTGCCATCAGTGCCTACAGGGAGGGAGGCGCAGATACGCAGTATTTT. Amino acid sequence: CAISAYREGGADTQYF.

The V gene is TRBV21-1, the J gene TRBJ2-3; the table's D gene call, TRBD1, was not cross checked with the DNA. TRBV21-1 is noted as a pseudogene. This CDR3 spans 15 amino acids. CDR3 in amino acids: CASSNPGHGTDTQYF. DNA for the CDR3: TGTGCCAGCAGCAACCCGGGACACGGCACAGATACGCAGTATTTT.

This clonotype came up many times. The chain uses TRBV7-3 and TRBJ2-1, with 8 bases aligning to TRBD2. The junction had 6 bases not matched to a gene; V was cut back by 5 bases and J by 0 bases. Germline V lookup: CDR1 SGHTA, CDR2 FQGTGA. CDR3 length: 16 amino acids. The CDR3, as DNA: TGTGCCAGCAGCCCCGGACTAGCCCTCTCCTACAATGAGCAGTTCTTC. Its protein is CASSPGLALSYNEQFF.

The chain is built from TRBV20-1 and TRBJ1-5; no clear D. The CDR3 is 10 residues long. V dropped 5 bases and J dropped 3 bases, with 2 bases sitting between them. Germline CDR1 reads DFQATT; CDR2 reads SNEGSKA (reference sequence). The CDR3 nucleotides read TGCAGTGCTGCCAATCAGCCCCAGCATTTT. It translates to CSAANQPQHF.

Concerning this clonotype: It may be a read error: a sequence one base away is much more abundant. The rearrangement links TRBV12-3 or TRBV12-4 to TRBJ1-2; D is perhaps TRBD1 (6 bases). This CDR3 contains 12 residues. CDR3 DNA: TGTGCCATCAGTGAGGACAGCTATGGCTACACCTTC. Translation: CAISEDSYGYTF.

This clonotype was observed a single time. The chain recombines TRBV7-2 with TRBJ2-7; D ambiguous. This CDR3 contains 11 residues. In germline, CDR1 is SGHTA, CDR2 FQGNSA. V lost 9 bases to trimming and J lost 1 base, with 7 bases between them. The CDR3 nucleotides are TGTGCCAGTGTCACTTCCTACGAGCAGTACTTC. Translated: CASVTSYEQYF. The full variable domain, its missing parts supplied by reference TRBV7-2 and TRBJ2-7, is GAGVSQSPSNKVTEKGKDVELRCDPISGHTALYWYRQSLGQGLEFLIYFQGNSAPDKSGLPSDRFSAERTGGSVSTLTIQRTQQEDSAVYLCASVTSYEQYFGPGTRLTVT.

This clonotype was detected a few times. The rearrangement links TRBV20-1 to TRBJ1-2; D gene uncertain. The CDR3 covers 13 residues. Germline V gene data show CDR1 as DFQATT and CDR2 as SNEGSKA (reference sequence). V was shortened by 6 bases and J by 4 bases, with 15 bases between the two germline ends. The CDR3 DNA reads as TGCAGTGCGGAGGACCGTGCCAGCTATGGCTACACCTTC. This gives the protein CSAEDRASYGYTF.

V usage is TRBV20-1 and J usage is TRBJ1-2; tentative D call: TRBD1 (5 bases). CDR1 is DFQATT and CDR2 is SNEGSKA in the germline V gene (reference sequence). Deletions cut 5 bases from V and 4 bases from J, with 23 bases between. The CDR3 has 16 residues. Here the CDR3 reads CSAEGARMTAFYGYTF. The CDR3, as DNA: TGCAGTGCTGAAGGGGCCCGGATGACAGCGTTCTATGGCTACACCTTC.

This clonotype occurred many times. V is TRBV7-9 and J is TRBJ2-7; TRBD2 aligns across 7 bases. Germline V gene sequence: CDR1 SEHNR, CDR2 FQNEAQ (reference sequence). This CDR3 has 19 residues. V lost 1 base, J lost 0 bases, and 15 bases stayed unmatched. CDR3 region: CASSLGGYLADYSSYEQYF. The CDR3 coding sequence is TGTGCCAGCAGCTTAGGGGGGTACCTAGCGGATTACTCCTCCTACGAGCAGTACTTC.

This chain links TRBV6-2 or TRBV6-3 with TRBJ2-2; a weak D match, TRBD2 (6 bases). CDR3 length: 17 residues. The germline gives CDR1 MNHEY, CDR2 SVGEGT. V gave up 0 bases and J gave up 2 bases, with 13 bases separating them. The CDR3, as DNA: TGTGCCAGCAGTTACTCGAGCGGGCAGGGTAACACCGGGGAGCTGTTTTTT. It specifies CASSYSSGQGNTGELFF.

The J gene is TRBJ1-1, the V gene TRBV6-2 or TRBV6-3, with no clear D. CDR1 MNHEY and CDR2 SVGEGT come from the germline V gene. Trimming shortened V by 6 bases and J by 5 bases, and 16 bases separated the two germline ends. This CDR3 has 14 amino acids. In DNA form, the CDR3 reads TGTGCCAGCAGCCTTGGACGTTATGGGACTGAAGCTTTCTTT. This sequence encodes CASSLGRYGTEAFF.

This clonotype showed up many times. The chain uses TRBV4-3 and TRBJ1-2; TRBD1 might be the D (5 bases). Germline V gives CDR1 LGHNA, CDR2 YSLEER. The length of the CDR3 is 15 residues. Trimming stripped 0 bases from V and 5 bases from J, with 13 bases between. In nucleotides, the CDR3 is TGCGCCAGCAGCCAAGATATCGGGGCCTCTTATGGCTACACCTTC. Translated, it gives CASSQDIGASYGYTF.

Regarding this clonotype: Sequence at one end of the junction differs from germline and may be a read error. The chain carries TRBV11-2 and TRBJ2-3, with a weak D call TRBD2 (9 bases). The CDR3 has 18 amino acids. Germline V gene sequence: CDR1 SGHAT, CDR2 FQNNGV. As DNA, the CDR3 is TGTGCCAGCACTTATGTGTCTAGCGGGGCAGAGGGGACAGGTACGCAGTATTTT. Translation: CASTYVSSGAEGTGTQYF.

This chain connects TRBV27 to TRBJ1-4; 7 nucleotides line up with TRBD1. The germline CDR1 and CDR2 sequences are MNHEY and SMNVEV (reference sequence). The CDR3 runs to 17 residues. V lost 4 bases, J lost 4 bases, and 12 bases stayed unmatched. The CDR3 nucleotides are TGTGCCAGCAGTTCAATAGTTACAGGGGCGGTTAATGAAAAACTGTTTTTT. Protein sequence: CASSSIVTGAVNEKLFF.

V and J are TRBV11-2 and TRBJ1-1; D remains ambiguous. The ends were cut back, 1 base at V and 5 bases at J, with 8 bases in the middle. The germline V gene encodes CDR1 SGHAT and CDR2 FQNNGV. This CDR3 is built from 13 residues. The CDR3 DNA reads as TGTGCCAGCAGCTTAGCCAAGAAGACTGAAGCTTTCTTT. Protein product: CASSLAKKTEAFF.

The chain has TRBV25-1 and TRBJ1-5; a possible D gene is TRBD1 (5 bases). This CDR3 spans 14 amino acids. Trimming cost V 2 bases and J 6 bases, with 11 bases left between them. Germline V lookup: CDR1 MGHDK, CDR2 SYGVNS. The CDR3 reads CASSETGGGQPQHF. CDR3 DNA sequence: TGTGCCAGCAGTGAAACAGGAGGCGGTCAGCCCCAGCATTTT.